This TCR beta chain is from a study of neurological immune-mediated disorders. This clonotype was recorded many times. Template-switch 5'RACE cDNA synthesis added a 10-nucleotide unique molecular identifier. TCRdb processed the 5' RACE reads anew with MiXCR; each CDR3 protein has one entry. The sample comprises 65,000 to 70,000 distinct CDR3 sequences, around 3.9% of which are singletons, and 1% to 1.5% rests with the top ten. V trimming: 0 bases; J trimming: 2 bases; junction bases outside the gene matches: 12. Germline V gene data show CDR1 as SNHLY and CDR2 as FYNNEI. This CDR3 is 19 amino acids long.

V is TRBV2 and J is TRBJ2-5; 10 nucleotides match TRBD1. The sequence was collected from a man aged 25 to 45 with multiple sclerosis. The specimen sequenced was PBMCs. The CDR3 DNA reads TGTGCCAGCAGTGAAGCGCTTGTGGGACAGGGGCGAAATCAAGAGACCCAGTACTTC. Protein product: CASSEALVGQGRNQETQYF.